These 22 T cell receptor beta chains were all obtained from the same sample, sequenced in a study of T cell repertoires in cytomegalovirus infection. Their antigen targets remain unknown. A single record per CDR3 protein comes from TCRdb applying MiXCR to the reads. The sample lists approximately 990,000 distinct CDR3 sequences; about a third were seen once. The specimen comprised cultured CD8+ T cells from PBMCs, sampled from culture after CMV antigen stimulation. All receptors come from a human donor in good health (CMV status not recorded). Some clones in this sample may be carry-over from other donors' samples.

The CDR3 here is CASSPDLGEQYF. The CDR3 DNA sequence: TGTGCCAGCAGTCCAGACCTCGGAGAGCAGTACTTC. The genes are TRBV12-3 or TRBV12-4 and TRBJ2-7; D is unclear. V shed 5 bases and J shed 7 bases, with 12 bases lying between them. This CDR3 has 12 amino acids.

In its sample, this clonotype was seen a few times. The V and J genes are TRBV27 and TRBJ1-5, with a weak D call TRBD1 (5 bases). The germline V and J ends were trimmed by 3 bases and 2 bases, with 11 bases remaining between them. Germline V gives CDR1 MNHEY, CDR2 SMNVEV (reference sequence). CDR3 length: 15 residues. CDR3 bases: TGTGCCAGCAGTTTTCTTCCGGGGGGCAATCAGCCCCAGCATTTT. Protein sequence: CASSFLPGGNQPQHF.

As regards this clonotype: It may be a read error: a sequence one base away is much more abundant. The V call is TRBV7-2, the J call TRBJ2-3; 10 bases line up with TRBD1. Per germline, CDR1 SGHTA and CDR2 FQGNSA. The CDR3 extends over 16 amino acids. The J segment lost 2 bases and the V segment lost 4 bases, leaving 6 bases of the junction unmatched. The CDR3 spells CASSSPGTGDTDTQYF. CDR3 DNA sequence: TGTGCCAGCAGCTCTCCCGGGACAGGGGACACAGATACGCAGTATTTT.

The sample holds a few counts of this clonotype. This sequence joins TRBV6-5 and TRBJ2-6; 7 bases are shared with TRBD1. CDR1 MNHEY and CDR2 SVGAGI come from the germline V gene. J was trimmed by 3 bases and V by 2 bases; bases with no gene match: 4. This CDR3 comprises 16 residues. CDR3 coding DNA: TGTGCCAGCAGTTACATCGACAGGGATGGGGCCAACGTCCTGACTTTC. Its translation is CASSYIDRDGANVLTF.

This clonotype was seen a few times. The chain employs TRBV7-6 and TRBJ1-1; D call uncertain. Trimming removed 2 bases at V and 0 bases at J, with 10 bases between. From germline, CDR1 is SGHVS and CDR2 FNYEAQ. This CDR3 is built from 15 residues. The CDR3 reads CASSLPAGVNTEAFF. The CDR3 region has the DNA TGTGCCAGCAGCTTACCAGCTGGGGTGAACACTGAAGCTTTCTTT. The whole variable domain, remainder taken from reference TRBV7-6 and TRBJ1-1, is GAGVSQSPRYKVTKRGQDVALRCDPISGHVSLYWYRQALGQGPEFLTYFNYEAQQDKSGLPNDRFSAERPEGSISTLTIQRTEQRDSAMYRCASSLPAGVNTEAFFGQGTRLTVV.

This clonotype was counted a few times. The chain couples TRBV12-3 or TRBV12-4 to TRBJ2-7, with D perhaps matching TRBD1 (5 bases). V shed 4 bases and J shed 4 bases, with 11 bases lying between them. This CDR3 spans 13 amino acids. CDR3 DNA sequence: TGTGCCAGCAGTTCAATACAGGCGTACGAGCAGTACTTC. Amino acid sequence: CASSSIQAYEQYF.

J is TRBJ1-1 and V is TRBV6-2 or TRBV6-3, with D maybe TRBD1 (5 bases). Trimming shortened V by 6 bases and J by 1 base, and 18 bases separated the two germline ends. Per the germline V gene, CDR1 is MNHEY and CDR2 is SVGEGT. The CDR3 is made up of 16 amino acids. The CDR3 coding sequence is TGTGCCAGCAGGGGCGGGGACGGAAAGTCGAACACTGAAGCTTTCTTT. Amino acids: CASRGGDGKSNTEAFF.

This clonotype has a handful of counts. This sequence may be a read error, since a much larger clone differs from it by one base. The V and J genes are TRBV7-6 and TRBJ2-1; TRBD1 matches at 11 bases. The CDR3 has 17 residues. Germline V gene data show CDR1 as SGHVS and CDR2 as FNYEAQ. CDR3 region: CVSSFGTGGDSYNEQFF. CDR3 sequence (DNA): TGTGTCAGCAGCTTCGGGACAGGGGGAGACTCCTACAATGAGCAGTTCTTC. Filled out from reference TRBV7-6 and TRBJ2-1, the complete variable domain reads GAGVSQSPRYKVTKRGQDVALRCDPISGHVSLYWYRQALGQGPEFLTYFNYEAQQDKSGLPNDRFSAERPEGSISTLTIQRTEQRDSAMYRCVSSFGTGGDSYNEQFFGPGTRLTVL.

This CDR3 is CASERGNEQFF. CDR3 in DNA: TGTGCCAGCGAGAGAGGCAATGAGCAGTTCTTC. The V gene is TRBV27, the J gene TRBJ2-1, with D unclear. The V end was cut by 8 bases, the J end by 6 bases, with 8 bases between. This CDR3 has 11 amino acids. In germline, CDR1 is MNHEY, CDR2 SMNVEV (reference sequence).

This clonotype was seen at least ten times. The rearrangement joins TRBV7-9 to TRBJ2-7; 9 positions match TRBD2. After removal of 5 bases from V and 2 bases from J, the junction contained 10 bases not matched to a gene. Per germline, CDR1 SEHNR and CDR2 FQNEAQ (reference sequence). CDR3 length: 16 amino acids. CDR3 bases: TGTGCCAGCAGCCCCCTAAGGCTAGCGGGGCCCTACGAGCAGTACGTC. This sequence encodes CASSPLRLAGPYEQYV.

The V and J genes are TRBV18 and TRBJ2-1; unclear D gene. This CDR3 has 13 amino acids. Per germline, CDR1 KGHSH and CDR2 LQKENI. With 1 base removed from V and 14 bases from J, the gap between germline ends came to 15 bases. The CDR3 loop reads CASSPRKMSSEFF. As DNA, the CDR3 is TGTGCCAGCTCACCACGAAAGATGAGCAGTGAGTTCTTC.

CDR3 nucleotide sequence: TGTGCCAGCAGTTTAGCGGGAGGACGGATGTGGGAGCAGTACTTC. It encodes CASSLAGGRMWEQYF. This sequence joins TRBV27 and TRBJ2-7, with 8 bases aligning to TRBD2. CDR1 and CDR2 from the germline V gene are MNHEY and SMNVEV (reference sequence). V lost 2 bases to trimming and J lost 7 bases; unmatched junction nucleotides: 10. The CDR3 loop spans 15 amino acids.

The chain has TRBV7-2 and TRBJ2-1, with TRBD2 identical over 7 bases. There are 15 residues in the CDR3. Per germline, CDR1 SGHTA and CDR2 FQGNSA. The junction had 5 bases not matched to a gene; V was cut back by 2 bases and J by 4 bases. This CDR3 reads CASSLLVSGYNEQFF. The CDR3 region has the DNA TGTGCCAGCAGCTTATTGGTTAGCGGGTACAATGAGCAGTTCTTC.

The rearrangement links TRBV20-1 to TRBJ1-1, with D uncertain. Deletions cut 0 bases from V and 1 base from J, with 12 bases between. This CDR3 has 15 residues. The germline V gene has CDR1 DFQATT and CDR2 SNEGSKA (reference sequence). The CDR3 loop reads CSARDWGRQNTEAFF. Written as DNA, the CDR3 is TGCAGTGCTAGAGATTGGGGTAGACAGAACACTGAAGCTTTCTTT.

CDR3 DNA: TGTGCCAGCGGCCGGGACAGGGTTCAAGAGACCCAGTACTTC. It translates to CASGRDRVQETQYF. This chain uses TRBV28 with TRBJ2-5; 9 bases align to TRBD1. This CDR3 is 14 amino acids long. CDR1 and CDR2 (germline): MDHEN, SYDVKM. V was pared by 8 bases and J by 2 bases, with 6 bases of the junction left unmatched.

The chain couples TRBV28 to TRBJ1-4; D is undetermined. The V end was cut by 10 bases, the J end by 4 bases, with 13 bases between. The CDR3 runs to 13 residues. From germline, CDR1 is MDHEN and CDR2 SYDVKM. The CDR3 here is CATWGIVNEKLFF. Written as DNA, the CDR3 is TGTGCCACTTGGGGAATAGTTAATGAAAAACTGTTTTTT.

The J gene is TRBJ2-5, the V gene TRBV3-1; no definite D call. V was pared by 2 bases and J by 5 bases, with 21 bases between. Germline assignment: CDR1 LGHDT and CDR2 YNNKEL (reference sequence). The length of the CDR3 is 17 residues. CDR3 DNA: TGTGCCAGCAGCCAAACCCCATCAAAGAGCAACGGGGAGACCCAGTACTTC. This encodes CASSQTPSKSNGETQYF.

This clonotype was observed a handful of times. The chain combines TRBV15 with TRBJ1-5, with a tentative D call TRBD1 (6 bases). Germline CDR1 and CDR2: LNHNV and YYDKDF (reference sequence). This CDR3 comprises 15 residues. The V end was cut by 0 bases, the J end by 9 bases, with 15 bases between. CDR3 nucleotide sequence: TGTGCCACCAGCAGAGATCGCGCACAGGGAAGGCCCCAGCATTTT. Translation gives CATSRDRAQGRPQHF. The entire variable domain, with the rest obtained from reference TRBV15 and TRBJ1-5, is as follows: DAMVIQNPRYQVTQFGKPVTLSCSQTLNHNVMYWYQQKSSQAPKLLFHYYDKDFNNEADTPDNFQSRRPNTSFCFLDIRSPGLGDTAMYLCATSRDRAQGRPQHFGDGTRLSIL.

The V and J genes are TRBV12-3 or TRBV12-4 and TRBJ1-1, with D tentatively TRBD1 (5 bases). The CDR3 covers 14 residues. V was trimmed by 1 base and J by 8 bases, leaving 14 bases between them. CDR3 nucleotide sequence: TGTGCCAGCAGTTTAGTGGGACCGTTAGGGGAAGCTTTCTTT. The encoded protein is CASSLVGPLGEAFF.

This clonotype was detected a few times. The chain couples TRBV19 to TRBJ2-3; 7 bases map to TRBD1. CDR3 length: 15 amino acids. With V trimmed by 10 bases and J by 0 bases, 10 bases remained unmatched. Per germline, CDR1 LNHDA and CDR2 SQIVND (reference sequence). This CDR3 reads CATNAEGASTDTQYF. CDR3 nucleotides: TGTGCCACCAACGCCGAGGGGGCTAGCACAGATACGCAGTATTTT.

The chain carries TRBV6-2 or TRBV6-3 and TRBJ1-2; 7 bases fit TRBD1. This CDR3 comprises 14 residues. With V trimmed by 1 base and J by 8 bases, 7 bases remained unmatched. The germline V gene encodes CDR1 MNHEY and CDR2 SVGEGT. The CDR3 spells CASSYLSRQGGYTF. The CDR3 nucleotides are TGTGCCAGCAGTTACTTATCTCGACAGGGAGGCTACACCTTC.

The gene calls are TRBV20-1 and TRBJ1-1; possibly TRBD1 for D (5 bases). Germline CDR1 and CDR2: DFQATT and SNEGSKA (reference sequence). The V gene lost 2 bases and the J gene lost 0 bases, with 19 bases spanning the gap. The CDR3 is made up of 17 amino acids. The CDR3 here is CSARMGLRTLMNTEAFF. CDR3 coding DNA: TGCAGTGCTAGAATGGGACTTCGAACTCTAATGAACACTGAAGCTTTCTTT.